The source of this T cell receptor beta chain is a study of blood T cell repertoires in COVID-19. Study at large: T cells, B-cell-depleted T cells, or PBMCs provided the cDNA or gDNA that served as material.

Participant-given clinical history determined each cohort assignment. This clone was seen a handful of times. Clones were sequenced by immunoSEQ multiplex PCR, and TCRdb holds only the in-frame ones, with some missing. The table records about 250,000 clones, about nine tenths of them present only once. The TCR comes from a woman aged 25 to 39 with acute COVID-19. Material for sequencing was PBMCs or T cells enriched from blood (not recorded which).

The CDR3 here is CASSPDGTGYGYTF. CDR3 DNA sequence: TGTGCCAGCTCACCAGACGGGACAGGGTATGGCTACACCTTC. The chain employs TRBV18 and TRBJ1-2; 9 bases are a match to TRBD1. The CDR3 totals 14 residues. The J segment lost 5 bases and the V segment lost 2 bases, leaving 3 bases of the junction unmatched. Germline-derived CDR1 and CDR2 are KGHSH and LQKENI.